Listed below are T cell receptor beta chains from one sample, sequenced in a study of blood T cell repertoires in COVID-19. Libraries were prepared by immunoSEQ multiplex PCR; TCRdb keeps only in-frame clonotypes and omits some of them. This sample has 250,000 to 300,000 clones; around 88% occur once, and the top ten carry approximately 6%. The sequenced sample was peripheral blood. The receptors were gathered from a man older than 75 with acute or convalescent COVID-19. Each CDR3 is given with its conserved first and last residue. A D gene is named only where the DNA matches it firmly. Clone size appears in some rows only: once, few, many, or a class for an expanded clone.

NA	TRBV27	TRBJ2-7	NA	CASSTRQAATYEQYF	TGTGCCAGCAGTACCCGACAAGCCGCCACCTACGAGCAGTACTTC
NA	TRBV2	TRBJ2-3	few	CASSEWGPTVADTQYF	TGTGCCAGCAGTGAGTGGGGGCCGACAGTAGCAGATACGCAGTATTTT
TRBD1	TRBV7-2	TRBJ2-2	NA	CASTDRGPNTGELFF	TGTGCCAGCACAGACAGGGGGCCGAACACCGGGGAGCTGTTTTTT
NA	TRBV28	TRBJ1-1	few	CASFRTMNTEAFF	TGTGCCAGCTTTAGGACTATGAACACTGAAGCTTTCTTT
TRBD1	TRBV6-1	TRBJ1-4	NA	CASREGTGPNEKLFF	TGTGCCAGCAGGGAAGGGACAGGGCCTAATGAAAAACTGTTTTTT
NA	TRBV10-3	TRBJ1-5	NA	CAISERAPNQPQHF	TGTGCCATCAGTGAGAGAGCGCCTAATCAGCCCCAGCATTTT
NA	TRBV11-3	TRBJ2-6	NA	CASSSRAAGANVLTF	TGTGCCAGCAGCTCCAGGGCTGCCGGGGCCAACGTCCTGACTTTC
NA	TRBV6-5	TRBJ1-5	NA	CASIRDTNQPQHF	TGTGCCAGCATCCGGGACACAAATCAGCCCCAGCATTTT
TRBD1	TRBV13	TRBJ1-6	NA	CASSPDTGGYNSPLHF	TGTGCCAGCAGCCCGGATACAGGGGGCTATAATTCACCCCTCCACTTT
NA	TRBV7-2	TRBJ2-3	NA	CASSLLASSTDTQYF	TGTGCCAGCAGCTTATTGGCTAGCTCCACAGATACGCAGTATTTT
NA	TRBV18	TRBJ2-7	NA	CASSPSRDRGEQYF	TGTGCCAGCTCACCCTCCCGAGACAGAGGCGAGCAGTACTTC
TRBD1	TRBV14	TRBJ2-5	NA	CASSQRTGRETQYF	TGTGCCAGCAGCCAACGGACAGGGAGGGAGACCCAGTACTTC
NA	TRBV10-3	TRBJ2-7	NA	CAISRGWGTYEQYF	TGTGCCATCAGTCGGGGGTGGGGTACCTACGAGCAGTACTTC
TRBD2	TRBV30	TRBJ2-7	NA	CAWSVPHRLAGNLDEQYF	TGTGCCTGGAGTGTCCCCCATCGACTAGCGGGCAACCTAGACGAGCAGTACTTC
TRBD1	TRBV30	TRBJ2-3	NA	CAWGTGGADTQYF	TGTGCCTGGGGGACAGGAGGAGCAGATACGCAGTATTTT
TRBD2	TRBV5-4	TRBJ2-7	NA	CASSSAGGGAYEQYF	TGTGCCAGCAGCTCAGCGGGGGGGGGCGCCTACGAGCAGTACTTC
NA	TRBV5-1	TRBJ2-3	NA	CASSLSGPTTGDTQYF	TGCGCCAGCAGCTTGAGCGGACCGACGACCGGAGATACGCAGTATTTT
NA	TRBV30	TRBJ2-7	NA	CAWSRGSYEQYF	TGTGCCTGGAGTCGGGGGAGCTACGAGCAGTACTTC
TRBD2	TRBV12-3/TRBV12-4	TRBJ2-3	NA	CASSNSGGEQYF	TGTGCCAGCAGCAATAGCGGGGGGGAGCAGTATTTT
TRBD1	TRBV5-1	TRBJ2-2	NA	CASSDQTGIGELFF	TGCGCCAGCAGCGACCAGACAGGGATCGGGGAGCTGTTTTTT
NA	TRBV7-2	TRBJ2-7	NA	CASSEFERSHEQYF	TGTGCCAGCAGCGAATTTGAGCGTTCTCACGAGCAGTACTTC
NA	TRBV18	TRBJ1-1	NA	CASSPPGRTEAFF	TGTGCCAGCTCACCCCCAGGTAGAACTGAAGCTTTCTTT
NA	TRBV5-1	TRBJ1-1	NA	CASSLGTGGMNTEAFF	TGCGCCAGCAGCTTAGGGACGGGGGGCATGAACACTGAAGCTTTCTTT
NA	TRBV7-9	TRBJ2-3	NA	CASSLYSSWGTDTQYF	TGTGCCAGCAGCCTGTACAGTTCTTGGGGCACAGATACGCAGTATTTT
NA	TRBV5-1	TRBJ2-7	once	CASSLNSFTSEQYF	TGCGCCAGCAGTTTAAACAGCTTCACTTCCGAGCAGTACTTC
TRBD2	TRBV9	TRBJ2-3	NA	CASSPQGLAGEDTQYF	TGTGCCAGCAGCCCACAAGGGCTAGCGGGAGAAGATACGCAGTATTTT
NA	TRBV3-1/TRBV3-2	TRBJ1-4	NA	CASSQDGQGSVKLFF	TGTGCCAGCAGCCAAGATGGGCAGGGGTCGGTAAAACTGTTTTTT
TRBD2	TRBV25-1	TRBJ2-5	NA	CASSDVLAGGPETQYF	TGTGCCAGCAGTGATGTCTTAGCGGGAGGGCCGGAGACCCAGTACTTC
TRBD2	TRBV5-1	TRBJ2-7	NA	CASSTSGGPVYEQYF	TGCGCCAGCAGTACTAGCGGGGGGCCGGTGTACGAGCAGTACTTC
NA	TRBV19	TRBJ2-6	few	CASSMFSGVLSGANVLTF	TGTGCCAGTAGTATGTTCTCAGGGGTCCTCTCTGGGGCCAACGTCCTGACTTTC
TRBD1	TRBV9	TRBJ2-5	few	CASSNQGASGETQYF	TGTGCCAGCAGCAACCAGGGGGCGAGTGGGGAGACCCAGTACTTC
NA	TRBV14	TRBJ1-2	NA	CASSQGLQNYGYTF	TGTGCCAGCAGCCAAGGGCTCCAGAACTATGGCTACACCTTC
TRBD1	TRBV27	TRBJ2-6	NA	CASSSAQGARPPTGANVLTF	TGTGCCAGCAGTTCCGCCCAGGGGGCTCGTCCCCCCACTGGGGCCAACGTCCTGACTTTC
NA	TRBV30	TRBJ2-1	NA	CAWSVRFRTVAFF	TGTGCCTGGAGTGTAAGGTTCCGGACAGTCGCGTTCTTC
TRBD1	TRBV5-1	TRBJ2-2	many	CASQSLGRDSTVERELFF	TGCGCCAGCCAGTCGTTAGGCCGGGACAGTACTGTCGAAAGGGAGCTGTTTTTT
TRBD1	TRBV24-1	TRBJ2-5	NA	CATSDPGQGLGETQYF	TGTGCCACCAGTGACCCCGGACAGGGCCTGGGGGAGACCCAGTACTTC
NA	TRBV7-8	TRBJ1-2	NA	CASSLGIQGDYGYTF	TGTGCCAGCAGCTTAGGGATACAGGGTGACTATGGCTACACCTTC
NA	TRBV9	TRBJ2-5	NA	CASSTGSEGETQYF	TGTGCCAGCAGCACGGGGTCGGAAGGGGAGACCCAGTACTTC
TRBD1	TRBV7-8	TRBJ1-1	once	CASSFGQGLPKGEAFF	TGTGCCAGCAGCTTCGGACAGGGCTTGCCGAAGGGGGAAGCTTTCTTT
NA	TRBV6-4	TRBJ2-7	NA	CASSAPTVAYEQYF	TGTGCCAGCAGTGCCCCGACAGTTGCCTACGAGCAGTACTTC
NA	TRBV5-1	TRBJ2-1	NA	CASSSAPAGPYNEQFF	TGCGCCAGCAGCTCGGCCCCGGCGGGCCCCTACAATGAGCAGTTCTTC
NA	TRBV5-6	TRBJ1-3	NA	CASSLGQRNTIYF	TGTGCCAGCAGCTTGGGCCAGAGAAACACCATATATTTT
NA	TRBV7-6	TRBJ2-7	NA	CASSLVDTEQYF	TGTGCCAGCAGCTTAGTAGACACCGAGCAGTACTTC
NA	TRBV5-1	TRBJ2-1	once	CASSPGDSYNEQFF	TGCGCCAGCAGCCCGGGGGACTCCTACAATGAGCAGTTCTTC
TRBD1	TRBV28	TRBJ1-5	NA	CASRLGAGQGVNQPQHF	TGTGCCAGCAGACTTGGAGCCGGACAGGGGGTAAATCAGCCCCAGCATTTT
NA	TRBV20-1	TRBJ2-3	NA	CSASGENF	TGCAGTGCTAGCGGGGAGAATTTT
TRBD2	TRBV6-5	TRBJ2-7	NA	CAGRAGLAGDEQYF	TGTGCCGGCCGGGCGGGACTAGCGGGAGACGAGCAGTACTTC
NA	TRBV9	TRBJ2-6	NA	CASSSSVVSSGANVLTF	TGTGCCAGCAGCTCCTCCGTGGTGAGTTCTGGGGCCAACGTCCTGACTTTC
NA	TRBV6-5	TRBJ2-7	NA	CASTRPLELHHEQYF	TGTGCCAGCACTCGCCCTTTAGAACTACATCACGAGCAGTACTTC
NA	TRBV7-9	TRBJ1-4	NA	CASSLVESRGEKLFF	TGTGCCAGCAGCTTAGTCGAGAGTAGGGGTGAAAAACTGTTTTTT
TRBD2	TRBV9	TRBJ2-7	NA	CASSPRSGGTYEQYF	TGTGCCAGCAGCCCCCGCAGCGGGGGAACCTACGAGCAGTACTTC